Below are 6 T cell receptor beta chains sequenced from a single sample in a study of T-cell memory formation after mild COVID-19. TCRdb processed the 5' RACE reads anew with MiXCR; each CDR3 protein has one entry. The sample lists 200,000 to 300,000 distinct CDR3 sequences; 15% were seen once. What was sequenced was PBMCs or a T cell subset sorted from them (not recorded which). These receptors were collected from an adult woman who had mild COVID-19 (a few samples of this study predate the infection). Cell type and time point are not known.

This clonotype was observed a few times. The chain uses TRBV5-4 and TRBJ2-7; 8 bases map to TRBD1. Germline V gene data show CDR1 as SGHNT and CDR2 as YYREEE (reference sequence). CDR3 length equals 15 residues. V was clipped by 3 bases and J by 3 bases; unmatched bases: 8. This CDR3 is CASSSRTGSDYEQYF. The CDR3 DNA reads as TGTGCCAGCAGCTCGAGGACAGGGTCGGACTACGAGCAGTACTTC.

This chain connects TRBV3-1 to TRBJ2-7; maybe TRBD2 (6 bases). The ends were cut back, 0 bases at V and 5 bases at J, with 17 bases in the middle. The CDR3 runs 16 residues. Germline values: CDR1 LGHDT, CDR2 YNNKEL (reference sequence). CDR3: CASSQDRQRVAHEQYF. CDR3 sequence (DNA): TGTGCCAGCAGCCAAGATCGCCAGCGGGTCGCCCACGAGCAGTACTTC.

This CDR3 reads CASSQDSTSEQYF. The CDR3 nucleotides read TGCGCCAGCAGCCAAGATAGTACGTCCGAGCAGTACTTC. The chain joins TRBV4-3 to TRBJ2-7; D uncertain. The germline CDR1 and CDR2 sequences are LGHNA and YSLEER. The CDR3 length is 13 residues. Between the trimmed V and J ends, which lost 0 bases and 6 bases, there was a span of 9 bases.

This clonotype was picked up a small number of times. The chain joins TRBV20-1 to TRBJ2-3, with 11 nucleotides matching TRBD2. The germline CDR1 and CDR2 sequences are DFQATT and SNEGSKA (reference sequence). V shed 2 bases, J shed 10 bases, and the junction held 14 bases outside the gene matches. The CDR3 spans 16 residues. CDR3 region: CSARPTSGMSMGAQYF. CDR3 nucleotide sequence: TGCAGTGCTAGACCGACTAGCGGGATGAGCATGGGGGCGCAGTATTTT.

This clonotype was seen a few times. This chain uses TRBV5-6 with TRBJ1-2; TRBD1 matches 9 bases. J lost 2 bases, V lost 1 base, and 9 bases had no gene match. The CDR3 is 17 amino acids. Germline CDR1 and CDR2: SGHDT and YYEEEE. The CDR3 nucleotides are TGTGCCAGCAGCTTGAATCACAGGGGGCCTGGCAACTATGGCTACACCTTC. It encodes CASSLNHRGPGNYGYTF.

This clonotype was detected a few times. The rearrangement links TRBV6-2 or TRBV6-3 to TRBJ2-7, with 7 bases lining up with TRBD2. V trimming: 2 bases; J trimming: 7 bases; junction bases outside the gene matches: 8. The CDR3 has 14 residues. The germline gives CDR1 MNHEY, CDR2 SVGEGT. CDR3 coding DNA: TGTGCCAGCAGTTACGGCGGGGGACCCCGGGAGCAGTACTTC. Translation: CASSYGGGPREQYF.